The 2 T cell receptor beta chains listed next were all sequenced from one sample in a study of technical replicates of blood from a handful of donors. Profiled with immunoSEQ multiplex PCR; TCRdb holds only in-frame clones, not every one. The repertoire holds 99,000 or so clones, about 95% seen once, with more than 0.2% in the top ten. The sample taken for sequencing was T cells isolated from PBMCs. These receptor sequences come from a human donor in good health.

This clone appeared once. This chain joins TRBV4-1 and TRBJ1-1, with TRBD1 matching 8 bases. There are 17 residues in the CDR3. CDR1 is MGHRA and CDR2 is YSYEKL in the germline V gene. Germline trimming cut 0 bases from V and 0 bases from J; bases unmatched to any gene: 6. The CDR3 coding sequence is TGCGCCAGCAGCCAAGACCCGACAGGGGCACTGAACACTGAAGCTTTCTTT. It encodes CASSQDPTGALNTEAFF.

The V gene is TRBV13, the J gene TRBJ2-3, with TRBD2 matching over 9 bases. With V trimmed by 1 base and J by 3 bases, 2 bases remained unmatched. Germline assignment: CDR1 PRHDT and CDR2 FYEKMQ (reference sequence). The CDR3 sequence is 15 residues long. The CDR3 coding sequence is TGTGCCAGCAGCTTAGCGCGGGAGGGGACAGATACGCAGTATTTT. Protein: CASSLAREGTDTQYF. The full variable domain, completed using reference TRBV13 and TRBJ2-3, is AAGVIQSPRHLIKEKRETATLKCYPIPRHDTVYWYQQGPGQDPQFLISFYEKMQSDKGSIPDRFSAQQFSDYHSELNMSSLELGDSALYFCASSLAREGTDTQYFGPGTRLTVL.